Listed below are T cell receptor beta chains from one sample, sequenced in a study of cytomegalovirus exposure and HLA in healthy donors. Sequencing was performed with immunoSEQ multiplex PCR; in TCRdb, only in-frame clones are kept and a portion is missing. The table has some 170,000 clones, around nine tenths seen once. Sequences were obtained from PBMCs. The receptor source for this set is a man between 18 and 35 years old in good health and CMV-seropositive. The CDR3 runs from the conserved cysteine through the conserved F or W. Fields, in order: J gene, clone size, V gene, CDR3 protein. Size tells how often a clone was seen (once, few, many) or the class of an expanded clone, and some rows leave it out.

TRBJ2-7,-,TRBV7-5,CVRPLLQGPNNYEQYF
TRBJ1-2,-,TRBV29-1,CSVGGRGLGGYTF
TRBJ2-4,-,TRBV19,CASTSGDTNIQYF
TRBJ2-1,-,TRBV30,CAWSVRRPYNEQFF
TRBJ2-6,-,TRBV11-2,CASSLGWTGSSSGANVLTF
TRBJ2-7,-,TRBV6-1,CASGGGPWEQYF
TRBJ1-1,-,TRBV10-3,CAISESLTGGVNTEAFF
TRBJ2-1,-,TRBV4-1,CASSQRSGKGNEQFF
TRBJ2-7,-,TRBV6-1,CASRTGPYEQYF
TRBJ1-2,few,TRBV29-1,CSVGTGLDYGYTF
TRBJ2-1,once,TRBV7-7,CASSLGAGGGLNEQFF
TRBJ1-2,few,TRBV7-3,CASRAGGAGGYTF
TRBJ2-7,-,TRBV10-3,CATLAGASYEQYF
TRBJ1-2,-,TRBV29-1,CSVEWQGNYGYTF
TRBJ2-1,-,TRBV11-3,CASSLSLGTGSYNEQFF
TRBJ2-7,-,TRBV7-8,CASSDQIGQDYEQYF
TRBJ1-1,-,TRBV9,CASSRQGNTEAFF
TRBJ2-7,few,TRBV7-9,CASSLASGRGYEQYF